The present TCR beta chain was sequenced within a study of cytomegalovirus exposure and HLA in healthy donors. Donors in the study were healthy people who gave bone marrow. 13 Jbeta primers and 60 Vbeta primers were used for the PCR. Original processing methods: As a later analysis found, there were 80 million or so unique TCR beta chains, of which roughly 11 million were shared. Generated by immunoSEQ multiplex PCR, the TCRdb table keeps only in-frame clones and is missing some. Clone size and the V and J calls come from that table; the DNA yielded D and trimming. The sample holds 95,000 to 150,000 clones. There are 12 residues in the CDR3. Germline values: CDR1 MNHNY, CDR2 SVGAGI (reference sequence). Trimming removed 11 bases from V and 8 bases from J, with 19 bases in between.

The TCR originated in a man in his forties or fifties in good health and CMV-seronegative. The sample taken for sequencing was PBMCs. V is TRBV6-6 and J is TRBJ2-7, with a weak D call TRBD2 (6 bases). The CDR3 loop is CAAAEGREKQYF. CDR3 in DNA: TGTGCCGCCGCCGAGGGCCGGGAGAAGCAGTACTTC.